This T cell receptor (beta chain) was identified during a study of T cell changes during pregnancy in multiple sclerosis. The protocol was immunoSEQ multiplex PCR, while the TCRdb copy is restricted to in-frame clones and leaves out a portion. Of approximately 43,000 clones detected, 90% to 95% appear once; the ten largest clones hold roughly 8.1%. The CDR3 has 15 amino acids. V was clipped by 0 bases and J by 1 base, with 7 bases between them. The germline CDR1 and CDR2 sequences are LNHNV and YYDKDF (reference sequence). The chain couples TRBV15 to TRBJ1-5; D is undetermined. The input for sequencing was CD8+ T cells from peripheral blood mononuclear cells, taken in the third trimester of pregnancy. The sequence came from a female donor with multiple sclerosis, enrolled in a pregnancy study. CDR3 amino acids: CATSRDRMSNQPQHF. The CDR3 nucleotides are TGTGCCACCAGCAGAGACAGGATGAGCAATCAGCCCCAGCATTTT.